This T cell receptor beta chain is drawn from a study of PD-1 blockade in classical Hodgkin lymphoma (dated by TCRdb to about 2020). At the level of the whole study: The study used CyTOF and TCR beta sequencing to define a peripheral blood immune signature of response to PD-1 blockade in classical Hodgkin lymphoma. Study-level results and caveats: Only a single clinical trial cohort was studied, and what caused the repertoire differences, possibly disease activity or prior therapy, remained undefined. Baseline TCR diversity was reported to be lower in newly diagnosed patients than in healthy donors and to be lower still in relapsed/refractory patients.

The germline V gene encodes CDR1 SGHAT and CDR2 FQNNGV. Including the terminal cysteine and phenylalanine, the CDR3 comprises 14 residues. Only the CDR3 region is kept as DNA, spanning 42 bases read in frame from base 1. V is cut by 2 bases and J by 12 bases, and the space between the germline ends is 17 bases. The Qiagen DNeasy kit was used to extract genomic DNA from unsorted PBMCs and from the negatively selected CD4+ and CD8+ fractions. Using primers that anneal to V and J segments, immunoSEQ multiplex PCR amplified the TCR beta CDR3 regions. A synthetic immune receptor repertoire was used to minimize amplification bias, and any remaining bias was removed computationally after sequencing. The original pipeline was this. Custom Python scripts were used to quantify repertoire diversity as the Shannon entropy index. The unsorted, CD4+ and CD8+ repertoires were each analyzed separately, with the exception of combined analyses, where CD4+ and CD8+ sequences were merged in silico. TCRdb holds this immuneACCESS table with in-frame rearrangements only. Some clones are missing; in checked studies, unresolved V genes explain under half, and the rest has no known cause. V and J calls and clone size are as listed in that table; D and trimming were resolved from the DNA. Here the sample has approximately 47,000 clones; under 95% occur a single time. The ten largest clones take up 4.9% of the sample.

According to the study, the label for this sample's time point signals: newly diagnosed, previously untreated cHL patient sample. To serve as a comparison group for the relapsed/refractory trial patients, PBMCs were sequenced from patients with newly diagnosed, previously untreated classical Hodgkin lymphoma. After peripheral blood was drawn into 8 mL Vacutainer Cell Preparation Tubes, PBMCs were isolated by centrifugation and then cryopreserved. A note on this clone: The specificity of this receptor is unknown. No base-level quality is on record; no much larger clone is a single base apart.

The sequence was collected from a human donor with classical Hodgkin lymphoma. Sequenced sample: peripheral blood mononuclear cells (PBMCs). Here the chain combines TRBV11-2 and TRBJ2-4; the D gene assignment is perhaps TRBD1 or TRBD2, with each matching 6 bases. The bases are TGTGCCAGCAGCTTACTAGGATTAGGGGGGCATCAGTACTTC. This sequence encodes CASSLLGLGGHQYF.